This T cell receptor beta chain was retrieved from a study of T-cell reconstitution after alpha-beta-depleted transplantation in children (dated by TCRdb to the mid-2010s). Some background on the complete study: Using TCR repertoire profiling, the study quantitatively followed how T-cell immune reconstitution unfolded in children after TCRalphabeta/CD19-depleted allogeneic hematopoietic cell transplantation. On the study overall, not on this receptor specifically: The apparently early recovery of alphabetaT-cell counts about two months after transplant reportedly depended on only several hundred rapidly expanded clones that came from non-depleted graft cells. In some patients, the high TCRbeta diversity seen at day 60 was put down to recipient T cells and intrathymic progenitors that had survived conditioning. Hyperexpanded clone frequencies declined over subsequent months; after one year, T-cell counts and TCRbeta diversity were mostly attributed to newly produced T cells.

The CDR3 goes from the cysteine to the phenylalanine over 16 residues. The CDR3 DNA has 48 bases and is translated from base 1. Cut back by 3 bases and 3 bases, the V and J ends lie 14 bases apart. Via the germline V gene, CDR1 is MDHEN and CDR2 SYDVKM. According to the study, the label for this sample's treatment or condition signals: allogeneic hematopoietic cell transplantation with graft depleted of TCRalphabeta T cells and CD19 B cells. TCRalphabeta/CD19-depleted allogeneic hematopoietic cell grafts were given to the transplant recipients, all of whom were children. Receptors were amplified or captured by PCR. Sequencing relied on an Illumina HiSeq 2500. Molecular barcoding was employed in the preparation of TCR libraries, with unique molecular identifiers being used to normalize TCRbeta repertoire quantification. TCRdb itself trimmed the public reads at Q25 with fastp, ran MiXCR and retained productive beta chains. Duplicate CDR3 protein sequences are folded into a single record with the most common DNA and genes. This sample gives 780,000 or so distinct CDR3 sequences in total; around 15% of them show up just once. The ten most abundant clones make up 5% of the sample.

This clonotype was detected a few times. Its target antigen remains unknown. One base away there is no much larger clone; base qualities are not given. The V gene is TRBV28 and the J gene is TRBJ2-2; TRBD2 is a weak D gene call, 7 bases matching. The sample in question was PBMCs, mostly from graft donor cells, obtained 360 days after TCRalphabeta/CD19-depleted stem cell transplant. The TCR was taken from a male patient aged 10 to 17 who had a stem cell transplant for acute lymphoblastic leukemia, so the T cells may come from the graft donor. The DNA sequence is as follows: TGTGCCAGCAGTTTGGGGGCTAGCGGATACACCGGGGAGCTGTTTTTT. This sequence encodes CASSLGASGYTGELFF. Outside the CDR3, residues come from the reference TRBV28 and TRBJ2-2 proteins, so the full variable domain is: DVKVTQSSRYLVKRTGEKVFLECVQDMDHENMFWYRQDPGLGLRLIYFSYDVKMKEKGDIPEGYSVSREKKERFSLILESASTNQTSMYLCASSLGASGYTGELFFGEGSRLTVL.